Shown below are 18 T cell receptor beta chains from a single sample sequenced in a study of CD4 T cells in relation to SARS-CoV-2 and coronaviruses. No cognate antigen is known for these TCRs. Unexposed donor CD4+ T cells date from about 2011-2018, before the COVID-19 pandemic. Isolation of CD4+ T cells took place after 10 days in culture. Assay used: immunoSEQ multiplex PCR; TCRdb lists only in-frame clones, some missing. The sample includes 25,000 or so clones, roughly four fifths of them seen just once. Sequenced sample: CD4+ T cells from PBMCs, cultured in vitro. The source is a human donor in good health.

This chain connects TRBV2 to TRBJ1-4; 7 nucleotides match TRBD1. Per the germline V gene, CDR1 is SNHLY and CDR2 is FYNNEI. The ends lost 5 bases at V and 6 bases at J; junction bases unmatched: 6. The CDR3 extends over 14 amino acids. DNA of the CDR3: TGTGCCAGCAGTTACGACAGGGTTGATGAAAAACTGTTTTTT. Translation gives CASSYDRVDEKLFF.

This clone occurred a few times. This chain connects TRBV2 to TRBJ2-5, with TRBD2 as a possible D gene (6 bases). V lost 11 bases to trimming and J lost 5 bases, with 21 bases between them. Germline lookup yields CDR1 SNHLY and CDR2 FYNNEI. The CDR3 totals 14 residues. CDR3 coding DNA: TGTGCCCGTAGCGGTGCTACGGCGTCGGAGACCCAGTACTTC. This gives the protein CARSGATASETQYF.

The chain has TRBV18 and TRBJ2-7, with D maybe TRBD1 (6 bases). The CDR3 runs 13 residues. The V end was cut by 5 bases, the J end by 5 bases, with 13 bases between. Per the germline V gene, CDR1 is KGHSH and CDR2 is LQKENI. Here the CDR3 reads CASSNPGVHEQYF. The CDR3, as DNA: TGTGCCAGCTCAAACCCAGGGGTCCACGAGCAGTACTTC.

This clone was seen only once. The gene calls are TRBV7-2 and TRBJ2-3; no definite D call. V lost 10 bases to trimming and J lost 0 bases, with 14 bases between them. Per the germline V gene, CDR1 is SGHTA and CDR2 is FQGNSA. This CDR3 contains 14 residues. CDR3 in DNA: TGTGCCACCCAGGAGCGCCCTAGCACAGATACGCAGTATTTT. It translates to CATQERPSTDTQYF.

The genes are TRBV5-1 and TRBJ1-1; 8 nucleotides align to TRBD1. The CDR3 length is 17 residues. The ends lost 0 bases at V and 4 bases at J; junction bases unmatched: 11. Germline V gives CDR1 SGHRS, CDR2 YFSETQ. CDR3 protein: CASSLGGAGGEGTEAFF. The CDR3, as DNA: TGCGCCAGCAGCTTGGGGGGGGCAGGGGGCGAAGGCACTGAAGCTTTCTTT.

The V and J genes are TRBV3-1 (or the pseudogene TRBV3-2) and TRBJ2-3; D gene unclear. The germline V gene has CDR1 LGHDT and CDR2 YNNKEL (reference sequence). The CDR3 spans 13 residues. The V end was cut by 0 bases, the J end by 10 bases, with 11 bases between. The chain's CDR3 is CASSQDETTAQYF. CDR3 nucleotides: TGTGCCAGCAGCCAAGACGAAACGACGGCGCAGTATTTT.

The chain couples TRBV6-5 to TRBJ1-3; D might be TRBD1 (5 bases). CDR3 length: 14 amino acids. The germline V and J ends were trimmed by 5 bases and 0 bases, with 8 bases remaining between them. Germline-derived CDR1 and CDR2 are MNHEY and SVGAGI. The CDR3, as DNA: TGTGCCAGCAGTAGACAGCTCTCTGGAAACACCATATATTTT. Its protein is CASSRQLSGNTIYF.

V usage is TRBV12-3 or TRBV12-4 and J usage is TRBJ2-2, with D hard to call. Trimming took 4 bases from V and 5 from J, leaving 8 bases between them. The CDR3 is 13 amino acids. The DNA for the CDR3 is TGTGCCAGCAGTTCGACATTAACCGGGGAGCTGTTTTTT. Its translation is CASSSTLTGELFF.

Written as DNA, the CDR3 is TGTGCCAGCAGCTTAGAAAGGGTGGTGAACCAAGAGACCCAGTACTTC. It specifies CASSLERVVNQETQYF. This chain uses TRBV7-8 with TRBJ2-5; D uncertain. CDR3 length: 16 amino acids. V shed 1 base and J shed 0 bases, with 12 bases lying between them. Germline CDR1 reads SGHVS; CDR2 reads FQNEAQ.

The rearrangement joins TRBV2 to TRBJ2-5; 9 bases align to TRBD1. Trimming took 8 bases from V and 3 from J; bases not matched to a gene: 7. The CDR3 is 14 residues long. Germline assignment: CDR1 SNHLY and CDR2 FYNNEI. The CDR3: CASGRDRAEETQYF. The DNA for the CDR3 is TGTGCCAGCGGGAGGGACAGGGCGGAAGAGACCCAGTACTTC. Complete variable domain (other parts from reference TRBV2 and TRBJ2-5): EPEVTQTPSHQVTQMGQEVILRCVPISNHLYFYWYRQILGQKVEFLVSFYNNEISEKSEIFDDQFSVERPDGSNFTLKIRSTKLEDSAMYFCASGRDRAEETQYFGPGTRLLVL.

This clone was seen once. The chain's CDR3 is CASSASGTGSNEQFF. DNA for the CDR3: TGTGCCAGTAGTGCATCCGGGACAGGGTCCAATGAGCAGTTCTTC. V is TRBV19 and J is TRBJ2-1; TRBD1 aligns across 9 bases. CDR1 and CDR2 from the germline V gene are LNHDA and SQIVND (reference sequence). This CDR3 has 15 residues. The V segment lost 5 bases and the J segment 6 bases; nucleotides outside the gene matches: 8. Full variable domain (remainder filled in from reference TRBV19 and TRBJ2-1): DGGITQSPKYLFRKEGQNVTLSCEQNLNHDAMYWYRQDPGQGLRLIYYSQIVNDFQKGDIAEGYSVSREKKESFPLTVTSAQKNPTAFYLCASSASGTGSNEQFFGPGTRLTVL.

The chain is built from TRBV2 and TRBJ2-3, with D hard to call. Per germline, CDR1 SNHLY and CDR2 FYNNEI. The CDR3 extends over 16 amino acids. V lost 3 bases and J 0 bases, leaving 13 bases between the germline ends. The CDR3: CASSDLSTFSTDTQYF. CDR3 bases: TGTGCCAGCAGTGACCTGTCTACCTTTAGCACAGATACGCAGTATTTT.

V usage is TRBV9 and J usage is TRBJ1-3, with TRBD1 identical over 7 bases. Trimming took 4 bases from V and 4 from J; bases not matched to a gene: 8. The CDR3 sequence is 15 residues long. From germline, CDR1 is SGDLS and CDR2 YYNGEE. CDR3 coding DNA: TGTGCCAGCAGCCTCCGGTGGGGACAGGGAAACACCATATATTTT. Translated: CASSLRWGQGNTIYF.

This clone appeared once. The chain carries TRBV19 and TRBJ2-3, with D maybe TRBD2 (6 bases). Trimming shortened V by 9 bases and J by 1 base, and 14 bases separated the two germline ends. The CDR3 loop spans 14 amino acids. From germline, CDR1 is LNHDA and CDR2 SQIVND (reference sequence). CDR3 in amino acids: CASGGQVGTDTQYF. CDR3 DNA: TGTGCCAGCGGGGGTCAGGTGGGCACAGATACGCAGTATTTT.

V usage is TRBV29-1 and J usage is TRBJ1-2; D unresolved. V lost 3 bases to trimming and J lost 0 bases, with 8 bases between them. This CDR3 is built from 13 residues. Germline CDR1 and CDR2: SQVTM and ANQGSEA. The CDR3 protein is CSVEDLANYGYTF. The CDR3 DNA reads TGCAGCGTTGAGGACCTAGCTAACTATGGCTACACCTTC.

The gene calls are TRBV7-2 and TRBJ1-2; 9 nucleotides line up with TRBD1. The CDR3 consists of 14 residues. V was pared by 4 bases and J by 6 bases, with 6 bases of the junction left unmatched. Per germline, CDR1 SGHTA and CDR2 FQGNSA. The CDR3 loop reads CASSSQGASDGYTF. In DNA, the CDR3 is TGTGCCAGCAGCTCACAGGGGGCGTCAGATGGCTACACCTTC.

The chain recombines TRBV7-3 with TRBJ2-1; D is unclear. V was trimmed by 6 bases and J by 0 bases, leaving 15 bases between them. The CDR3 totals 16 residues. Germline CDR1 and CDR2: SGHTA and FQGTGA. The CDR3 coding sequence is TGTGCCAGCAGTTCTGGGAACCCGGGCTCCTACAATGAGCAGTTCTTC. It encodes CASSSGNPGSYNEQFF.

The V gene is TRBV10-3, the J gene TRBJ1-1; D uncertain. Trimming shortened V by 8 bases and J by 2 bases, and 15 bases separated the two germline ends. Germline V gives CDR1 ENHRY, CDR2 SYGVKD. CDR3 length: 14 amino acids. The CDR3 region has the DNA TGTGCCATCCACACGGACGGCAGAAACACTGAAGCTTTCTTT. Encoded protein: CAIHTDGRNTEAFF.